The T cell receptor beta chain under discussion was sequenced for a study of blood T cell repertoires in COVID-19. Study as a whole: COVID-19 samples, acute and convalescent, were from the United States, Italy and Spain.

This CDR3 is built from 20 residues. Germline V gives CDR1 SGHVS, CDR2 FQNEAQ. Trimming at V came to 8 bases and at J to 5 bases, leaving 23 bases not matched to a gene. Source study methods: Using reference gene primer amplification, nucleated cell counts were estimated. Assay: immunoSEQ multiplex PCR; the TCRdb copy retains only in-frame clones and omits some. The V and J calls and clone size come from that table; D and trimming were worked out from the DNA. The sample consists of approximately 240,000 clones, around nine tenths of them appearing once. Material: peripheral blood. The clonotype originates from a woman in her thirties or forties who had recovered from COVID-19. The chain has TRBV7-8 and TRBJ2-5; TRBD2 matches 13 bases. The CDR3 region is CASGRPVTSGGDPRWETQYF. Here the CDR3 DNA reads TGTGCCAGCGGCCGACCAGTCACTAGCGGGGGGGATCCGAGGTGGGAGACCCAGTACTTC.